Below, 28 T cell receptor beta chains from the same sample are listed, as sequenced in a study of PD-1 blockade in classical Hodgkin lymphoma. Some clones are missing from TCRdb's copy, which holds only in-frame ones; the method was immunoSEQ multiplex PCR. The sample has over 50,000 clones, roughly 80% seen once. Each patient's relapse followed autologous stem cell transplantation, and brentuximab vedotin exposure varied. Source: peripheral blood mononuclear cells (PBMCs), taken at baseline. The receptors stem from a human donor with classical Hodgkin lymphoma.

This rearrangement joins TRBV18 to TRBJ2-3; D not resolved. Germline assignment: CDR1 KGHSH and CDR2 LQKENI. This CDR3 has 14 amino acids. Trimming shortened V by 6 bases and J by 3 bases, and 13 bases separated the two germline ends. Here the CDR3 DNA reads TGTGCCAGCTCCCCGGACGGTCGGACAGATACGCAGTATTTT. Amino acid sequence: CASSPDGRTDTQYF. Together with reference TRBV18 and TRBJ2-3, the CDR3 gives the full variable domain: NAGVMQNPRHLVRRRGQEARLRCSPMKGHSHVYWYRQLPEEGLKFMVYLQKENIIDESGMPKERFSAEFPKEGPSILRIQQVVRGDSAAYFCASSPDGRTDTQYFGPGTRLTVL.

V gene TRBV2 combines with J gene TRBJ1-1; D perhaps matches TRBD1 (6 bases). Germline assignment: CDR1 SNHLY and CDR2 FYNNEI. The CDR3 extends over 14 amino acids. V gave up 5 bases and J gave up 1 base, with 11 bases separating them. CDR3 in amino acids: CASSWGQGNTEAFF. The DNA for the CDR3 is TGTGCCAGCAGTTGGGGGCAGGGGAACACTGAAGCTTTCTTT.

This chain joins TRBV27 and TRBJ2-5, with TRBD1 as a possible D gene (6 bases). V shed 6 bases and J shed 5 bases, with 16 bases lying between them. Germline loops: CDR1 MNHEY, CDR2 SMNVEV (reference sequence). The CDR3 is made up of 14 amino acids. In DNA form, the CDR3 reads TGTGCCAGCAGAAGGAGGACAGACCGCGAGACCCAGTACTTC. Translation: CASRRRTDRETQYF.

V gene TRBV5-1 combines with J gene TRBJ2-7, with D possibly being TRBD2 (7 bases). Germline V gene sequence: CDR1 SGHRS, CDR2 YFSETQ. Trimming removed 5 bases from V and 2 bases from J, with 17 bases in between. The CDR3 totals 15 residues. CDR3 sequence reads: CASRLLRGAPYEQYF. CDR3 nucleotide sequence: TGCGCCAGCAGACTGTTACGGGGGGCCCCCTACGAGCAGTACTTC. The full variable domain, with the rest looked up from reference TRBV5-1 and TRBJ2-7, is KAGVTQTPRYLIKTRGQQVTLSCSPISGHRSVSWYQQTPGQGLQFLFEYFSETQRNKGNFPGRFSGRQFSNSRSEMNVSTLELGDSALYLCASRLLRGAPYEQYFGPGTRLTVT.

The V call is TRBV10-3, the J call TRBJ2-7, with 7 bases matching TRBD2. The CDR3 totals 14 residues. V shed 2 bases, J shed 6 bases, and the junction held 7 bases outside the gene matches. The germline V gene has CDR1 ENHRY and CDR2 SYGVKD. CDR3 amino acids: CAISETYGGFEQYF. CDR3 in DNA: TGTGCCATCAGTGAGACATACGGGGGGTTCGAGCAGTACTTC.

The chain couples TRBV4-1 to TRBJ2-5; perhaps TRBD2 as D (5 bases). Germline CDR1 is MGHRA and CDR2 is YSYEKL. Trimming pared 4 bases from V and 1 base from J, leaving 13 bases between. The CDR3 consists of 15 residues. The CDR3 loop is CASSLGGPPQETQYF. CDR3 DNA: TGCGCCAGCAGCCTCGGAGGCCCTCCCCAAGAGACCCAGTACTTC.

The chain employs TRBV5-1 and TRBJ2-1, with D tentatively TRBD2 (6 bases). Trimming shortened V by 0 bases and J by 1 base, and 11 bases separated the two germline ends. The CDR3 sequence is 16 residues long. CDR1 is SGHRS, CDR2 YFSETQ, per germline. The CDR3 DNA is TGCGCCAGCAGCTTGGGTAGCGGAAATTCCTACAATGAGCAGTTCTTC. Protein: CASSLGSGNSYNEQFF.

This chain connects TRBV6-5 to TRBJ1-4; tentative D call: TRBD1 (5 bases). The germline CDR1 and CDR2 sequences are MNHEY and SVGAGI. This CDR3 comprises 14 residues. Trimming cost V 5 bases and J 8 bases, with 15 bases left between them. The CDR3 spells CASSRSGDGEKLFF. The CDR3 nucleotides read TGTGCCAGCAGTCGCTCGGGGGATGGCGAAAAACTGTTTTTT.

V is TRBV6-5 and J is TRBJ2-7; no clear D gene. CDR3 length: 15 amino acids. Germline V CDR1 and CDR2: MNHEY, SVGAGI. V gave up 7 bases and J gave up 6 bases, with 22 bases separating them. The CDR3 nucleotides are TGTGCCAGCAAGAGAACAGCCTCGGCACCCAGCGAGCAGTACGTC. Protein sequence: CASKRTASAPSEQYV.

CDR3 DNA sequence: TGTGCCAGCAGCTTGGGCTCTGAAGCTTTCTTT. Its translation: CASSLGSEAFF. This chain links TRBV11-2 with TRBJ1-1; D unresolved. The V and J ends lost 3 bases and 6 bases respectively, with 5 bases between them. Per the germline V gene, CDR1 is SGHAT and CDR2 is FQNNGV. The CDR3 loop spans 11 amino acids.

DNA of the CDR3: TGTGCCTGGAGAGGATCCGTCGGGACCCAGTACTTC. Amino acids: CAWRGSVGTQYF. The chain uses TRBV30 and TRBJ2-5; D unclear. The germline V gene encodes CDR1 GTSNPN and CDR2 SVGIG (reference sequence). Trimming cost V 3 bases and J 7 bases, with 12 bases left between them. The CDR3 consists of 12 residues.

The chain uses TRBV11-3 and TRBJ2-2, with TRBD2 identical over 7 bases. Germline V CDR1 and CDR2: SGHNT, YENEEA. The trim removed 3 bases at V and 3 bases at J, leaving 7 bases unmatched. The CDR3 covers 16 residues. DNA of the CDR3: TGTGCCAGCAGCTTCCGCCGGGACTACTACACCGGGGAGCTGTTTTTT. Encoded protein: CASSFRRDYYTGELFF.

The gene calls are TRBV10-3 and TRBJ2-7; tentatively, D is TRBD1 or TRBD2 (5 bases each). CDR1 and CDR2 from the germline V gene are ENHRY and SYGVKD. This CDR3 has 13 residues. V shed 6 bases and J shed 5 bases, with 14 bases lying between them. As DNA, the CDR3 is TGTGCCATCAGGGGATGGGGGTCCCACGAGCAGTACGTC. This gives the protein CAIRGWGSHEQYV.

The CDR3 reads CASSVDAGVQDTQYF. In DNA form, the CDR3 reads TGTGCCAGCAGCGTAGACGCGGGAGTACAGGATACGCAGTATTTT. This chain joins TRBV9 and TRBJ2-3; TRBD2 matches at 7 bases. The CDR3 consists of 15 residues. The trim removed 0 bases at V and 6 bases at J, leaving 7 bases unmatched. Germline lookup yields CDR1 SGDLS and CDR2 YYNGEE.

The V call is TRBV4-1, the J call TRBJ2-3; TRBD2 is a possible D gene (6 bases). Germline V gives CDR1 MGHRA, CDR2 YSYEKL. This CDR3 spans 15 amino acids. The V gene lost 0 bases and the J gene lost 4 bases, with 11 bases spanning the gap. CDR3 nucleotides: TGCGCCAGCAGCCAAGATCGGGGGACGGCAGATACGCAGTATTTT. Its protein is CASSQDRGTADTQYF.

In nucleotides, the CDR3 is TGTGCCAGTACCCCATCCCCTAGCGGGAGGGCCTACAATGAGCAGTTCTTC. Residues: CASTPSPSGRAYNEQFF. The chain links TRBV19 to TRBJ2-1, with 12 bases that match TRBD2. This CDR3 has 17 amino acids. Germline V gene sequence: CDR1 LNHDA, CDR2 SQIVND (reference sequence). Unmatched junction bases numbered 9, after V lost 7 bases and J lost 2 bases. Full variable domain (remainder filled in from reference TRBV19 and TRBJ2-1): DGGITQSPKYLFRKEGQNVTLSCEQNLNHDAMYWYRQDPGQGLRLIYYSQIVNDFQKGDIAEGYSVSREKKESFPLTVTSAQKNPTAFYLCASTPSPSGRAYNEQFFGPGTRLTVL.

This clone was found a few times. In nucleotides, the CDR3 is TGTGCCAGCAGCGTAGCGGGGTCCGCGCGAGATACGCAGTATTTT. Amino acid sequence: CASSVAGSARDTQYF. The V call is TRBV6-5, the J call TRBJ2-3; 8 bases are shared with TRBD2. CDR1 MNHEY and CDR2 SVGAGI come from the germline V gene. The CDR3 is 15 residues long. The trim removed 6 bases at V and 5 bases at J, leaving 10 bases unmatched.

The gene calls are TRBV20-1 and TRBJ2-1; maybe TRBD2 (5 bases). The CDR3 is made up of 10 amino acids. With 3 bases removed from V and 8 bases from J, the gap between germline ends came to 5 bases. Germline lookup yields CDR1 DFQATT and CDR2 SNEGSKA (reference sequence). The CDR3 region is CSASGDEQFF. The CDR3 DNA reads as TGCAGTGCTAGCGGGGATGAGCAGTTCTTC.

Concerning this clone itself: This sample also contains other DNA sequences that code for the same CDR3. The chain carries TRBV10-1 and TRBJ2-5; 7 positions match TRBD1. This CDR3 is 14 amino acids long. The J segment lost 5 bases and the V segment lost 5 bases, leaving 8 bases of the junction unmatched. Germline CDR1 reads WNHNN; CDR2 reads SYGVQD (reference sequence). This CDR3 is CASSSGQVGETQYF. In nucleotides, the CDR3 is TGCGCCAGCAGTTCCGGACAGGTGGGGGAGACCCAGTACTTC.

The chain uses TRBV27 and TRBJ2-1; D ambiguous. The ends were cut back, 3 bases at V and 0 bases at J, with 3 bases in the middle. Germline CDR1 and CDR2: MNHEY and SMNVEV (reference sequence). The CDR3 covers 13 residues. The CDR3 DNA reads TGTGCCAGCAGTTTTGACTCCTACAATGAGCAGTTCTTC. Its translation: CASSFDSYNEQFF.

A single count supports this clone. J is TRBJ1-1 and V is TRBV4-2, with D unresolved. Germline CDR1 and CDR2: LGHNA and YNFKEQ. The CDR3 loop spans 15 amino acids. V was shortened by 1 base and J by 4 bases, with 13 bases between the two germline ends. CDR3 in amino acids: CASSQGGNRPTEAFF. The CDR3 DNA is TGTGCCAGCAGCCAAGGTGGTAACCGACCCACTGAAGCTTTCTTT.

This chain links TRBV9 with TRBJ1-1; D is uncertain. This CDR3 spans 14 amino acids. The germline V and J ends were trimmed by 2 bases and 1 base, with 9 bases remaining between them. The germline V gene has CDR1 SGDLS and CDR2 YYNGEE. For the CDR3, the DNA is TGTGCCAGCAGCGTCCAGGAGAGGAACACTGAAGCTTTCTTT. This codes for CASSVQERNTEAFF.

The chain joins TRBV5-6 to TRBJ1-1, with 9 nucleotides matching TRBD1. V dropped 3 bases and J dropped 2; count of bases not matched to a gene: 8. Germline CDR1 SGHDT, CDR2 YYEEEE. This CDR3 is built from 16 residues. Here the CDR3 reads CASSSLDRGKNTEAFF. CDR3 nucleotide sequence: TGTGCCAGCAGCTCTCTAGACAGGGGGAAAAACACTGAAGCTTTCTTT.

The chain carries TRBV7-2 and TRBJ2-3; D remains ambiguous. The CDR3 has 16 residues. The V gene's germline CDR1 is SGHTA and CDR2 FQGNSA. Deletions cut 2 bases from V and 0 bases from J, with 12 bases between. The CDR3 DNA reads as TGTGCCAGCAGCTTAAGGATGGCTTCCAGCACAGATACGCAGTATTTT. Its protein product is CASSLRMASSTDTQYF.

This chain connects TRBV18 to TRBJ2-2; no firm D call. V was trimmed by 4 bases and J by 0 bases, leaving 3 bases between them. There are 13 residues in the CDR3. Germline V gene lookup returns CDR1 KGHSH and CDR2 LQKENI. Here the CDR3 reads CASSHSNTGELFF. The CDR3 DNA follows: TGTGCCAGCTCACACTCGAACACCGGGGAGCTGTTTTTT.

The V gene is TRBV4-1, the J gene TRBJ1-3; no firm D call. Germline V gene lookup returns CDR1 MGHRA and CDR2 YSYEKL. V lost 0 bases, J lost 4 bases, and 10 bases lay in between. CDR3 length: 15 residues. As DNA, the CDR3 is TGCGCCAGCAGCCAAGAGGCGGTGATAGGAAACACCATATATTTT. It encodes CASSQEAVIGNTIYF.

This sequence joins TRBV18 and TRBJ1-1; D is perhaps TRBD1 (5 bases). CDR1 and CDR2 from the germline V gene are KGHSH and LQKENI. This CDR3 has 17 amino acids. Trimming pared 0 bases from V and 2 bases from J, leaving 16 bases between. The CDR3 sequence is CASSPPSGTQRNTEAFF. CDR3 in DNA: TGTGCCAGCTCACCACCATCAGGGACTCAACGAAACACTGAAGCTTTCTTT.

The gene calls are TRBV4-3 and TRBJ2-3; TRBD2 matches at 12 bases. CDR3 size: 20 residues. CDR1 is LGHNA, CDR2 YSLEER, per germline. With V trimmed by 0 bases and J by 3 bases, 13 bases remained unmatched. The CDR3 nucleotides are TGCGCCAGCAGCCAAGAGGTCCTAGCGGGAGGGCTCGATAGTACAGATACGCAGTATTTT. It specifies CASSQEVLAGGLDSTDTQYF.